The rows below give T cell receptor beta chains drawn from one sample of a study of identical twins. TCRdb called the 5' RACE reads again in MiXCR, with one record for every CDR3 protein. The sample includes 400,000 to 500,000 distinct CDR3 sequences, approximately 17% of them seen just once. The sample was naive T cells sorted from blood. These receptors were obtained from a man aged 45-65 years in good health. Both conserved end residues are part of each CDR3.

j_call v_call cdr3_aa
TRBJ2-3 TRBV6-1 CASSEYVGATDTQYF
TRBJ2-1 TRBV3-1 CASSRKRQGNNEQFF
TRBJ2-4 TRBV4-1 CASSQRVKGGYDKNIQYF
TRBJ2-7 TRBV11-2 CASSLGLNYEQYF
TRBJ2-2 TRBV12-3/TRBV12-4 CASSFAGSTGELFF
TRBJ2-5 TRBV29-1 CSVRTSGRQTQYF
TRBJ2-1 TRBV28 CASSRPPFGQNEQFF
TRBJ2-7 TRBV5-1 CASRREANYEQYF
TRBJ2-5 TRBV7-2 CASSSKGSWVQETQYF
TRBJ2-7 TRBV11-2 CASSLGLGTGSYEQYF
TRBJ2-6 TRBV6-5 CASSSSVHSGANVLTF
TRBJ1-4 TRBV15 CATSRPTRATNEKLFF
TRBJ2-1 TRBV28 CASIQGGSYNEQFF
TRBJ2-3 TRBV15 CATSGSTQYF
TRBJ2-3 TRBV12-3/TRBV12-4 CASSRTSGTGDTQYF
TRBJ2-1 TRBV25-1 CASSDLKSSYNEQFF
TRBJ2-7 TRBV3-1 CASRTASGGAREQYF
TRBJ2-2 TRBV7-2 CASSMGRTNTGELFF
TRBJ2-5 TRBV4-1 CASSQDAIRAYETQYF
TRBJ1-4 TRBV7-9 CASSPSYRGEKLFF
TRBJ2-3 TRBV12-3/TRBV12-4 CASSLTGRPDTQYF
TRBJ2-7 TRBV12-3/TRBV12-4 CASSRVGYEQYF
TRBJ1-2 TRBV6-5 CASSYTGREDYGYTF
TRBJ2-1 TRBV20-1 CSARDSRGGIGNEQFF
TRBJ2-1 TRBV11-2 CASSPSSALGGGSNEQFF
TRBJ2-1 TRBV5-1 CASSLDGRGFNEQFF
TRBJ2-1 TRBV20-1 CSASSGTSYNEQFF
TRBJ2-2 TRBV20-1 CSAKRHLKWNGELFF
TRBJ2-1 TRBV5-1 CASRSPGTGVNEQFF